This TCR beta chain was obtained from a study of blood T cell repertoires in COVID-19. Study-wide background: Samples came from the United States, Italy and Spain, spanning acute and convalescent COVID-19. Sources were T cells, B-cell-depleted T cells, or PBMCs; the material itself was cDNA or gDNA.

As handled by the study authors: For nucleated cells, counts were estimated from reference gene primer amplification. TCRdb's copy holds only in-frame clones and misses some; the assay was immunoSEQ multiplex PCR. The D gene and trimming were derived from the DNA, and the V and J assignments and clone size from that table. The profile shows around 72,000 clones, roughly 90% of them singletons. The CDR3 length is 15 residues. V trimming: 1 base; J trimming: 10 bases; junction bases outside the gene matches: 6. The germline CDR1 and CDR2 sequences are SGHTA and FQGTGA. Specimen: peripheral blood. The V call is TRBV7-3, the J call TRBJ2-2; 10 bases are shared with TRBD1. The sequence was collected from a man aged 45-60 years with acute or convalescent COVID-19. The CDR3 region is CASSLMGQGREELFF. In DNA form, the CDR3 reads TGTGCCAGCAGCTTAATGGGACAGGGGAGGGAGGAGCTGTTTTTT.